This TCR beta chain was sequenced in a study of control samples from healthy donors and cancer patients. CDR1 is MNHEY and CDR2 is SMNVEV in the germline V gene (reference sequence). V lost 1 base, J lost 10 bases, and 14 bases lay in between. The CDR3 consists of 14 residues. The assay was immunoSEQ multiplex PCR, and TCRdb's table has in-frame clones only and misses some. In the table there are under 85,000 clones, 94% of which are singletons. The rearrangement joins TRBV27 to TRBJ2-1, with D unclear. Sequencing input: blood. The sequence was obtained from a woman aged 40-49 years in good health. The CDR3 DNA follows: TGTGCCAGCAGTTTATTCATGGGTCGGCCGGAGCAGTTCTTC. Protein product: CASSLFMGRPEQFF.